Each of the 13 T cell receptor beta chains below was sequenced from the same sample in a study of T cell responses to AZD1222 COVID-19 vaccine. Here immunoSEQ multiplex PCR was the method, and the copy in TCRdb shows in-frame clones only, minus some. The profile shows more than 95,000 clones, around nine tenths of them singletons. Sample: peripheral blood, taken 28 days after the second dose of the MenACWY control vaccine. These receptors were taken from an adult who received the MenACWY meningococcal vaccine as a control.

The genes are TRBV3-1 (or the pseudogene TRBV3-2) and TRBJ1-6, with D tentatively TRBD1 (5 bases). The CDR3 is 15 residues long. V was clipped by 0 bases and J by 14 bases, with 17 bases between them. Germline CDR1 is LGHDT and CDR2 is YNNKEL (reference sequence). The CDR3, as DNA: TGTGCCAGCAGCCAAGAAGGCAGGGTTGAGGTGTCCCTCCACTTT. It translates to CASSQEGRVEVSLHF.

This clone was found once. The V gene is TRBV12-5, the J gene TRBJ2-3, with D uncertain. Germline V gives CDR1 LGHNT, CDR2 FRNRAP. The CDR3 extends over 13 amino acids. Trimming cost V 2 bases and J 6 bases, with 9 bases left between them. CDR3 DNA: TGTGCTAGTGGTTTGACGCAGGCCGATACGCAGTATTTT. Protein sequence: CASGLTQADTQYF.

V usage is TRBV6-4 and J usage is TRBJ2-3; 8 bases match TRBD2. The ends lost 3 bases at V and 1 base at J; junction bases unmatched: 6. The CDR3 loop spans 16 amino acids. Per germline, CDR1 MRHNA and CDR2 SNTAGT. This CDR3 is CASSETAGGRTDTQYF. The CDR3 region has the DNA TGTGCCAGCAGTGAGACTGCGGGGGGCCGCACAGATACGCAGTATTTT.

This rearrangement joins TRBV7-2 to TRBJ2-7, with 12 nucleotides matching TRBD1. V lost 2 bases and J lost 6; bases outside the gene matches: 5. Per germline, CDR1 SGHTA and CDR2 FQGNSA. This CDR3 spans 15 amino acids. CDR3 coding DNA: TGTGCCAGCAGCTTACGCTTGGGACAGGGGGCCGAGCAGTACTTC. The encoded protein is CASSLRLGQGAEQYF.

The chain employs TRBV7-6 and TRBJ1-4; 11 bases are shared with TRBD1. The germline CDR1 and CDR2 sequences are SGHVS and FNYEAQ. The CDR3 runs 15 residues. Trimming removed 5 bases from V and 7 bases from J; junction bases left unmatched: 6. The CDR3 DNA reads TGTGCCAGCAGCGGACAGGGGGCTGGGGGTGAAAAACTGTTTTTT. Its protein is CASSGQGAGGEKLFF.

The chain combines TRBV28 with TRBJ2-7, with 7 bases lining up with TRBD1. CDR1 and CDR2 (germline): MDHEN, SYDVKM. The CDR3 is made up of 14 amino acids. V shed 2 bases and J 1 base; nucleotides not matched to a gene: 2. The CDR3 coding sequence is TGTGCCAGCAGTTTACAGGGGGAATCCTACGAGCAGTACTTC. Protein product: CASSLQGESYEQYF.

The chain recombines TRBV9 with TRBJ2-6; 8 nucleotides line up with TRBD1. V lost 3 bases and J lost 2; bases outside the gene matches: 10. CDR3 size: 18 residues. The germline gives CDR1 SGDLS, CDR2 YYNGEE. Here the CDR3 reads CASSAGGPLWPGANVLTF. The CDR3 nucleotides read TGTGCCAGCAGCGCAGGGGGCCCTCTCTGGCCTGGGGCCAACGTCCTGACTTTC.

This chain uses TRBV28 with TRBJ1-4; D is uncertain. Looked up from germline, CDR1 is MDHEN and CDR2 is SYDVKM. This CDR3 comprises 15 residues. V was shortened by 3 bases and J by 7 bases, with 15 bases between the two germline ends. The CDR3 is CASSLSRGGGEKLFF. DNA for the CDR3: TGTGCCAGCAGTTTGTCCCGGGGAGGAGGTGAAAAACTGTTTTTT.

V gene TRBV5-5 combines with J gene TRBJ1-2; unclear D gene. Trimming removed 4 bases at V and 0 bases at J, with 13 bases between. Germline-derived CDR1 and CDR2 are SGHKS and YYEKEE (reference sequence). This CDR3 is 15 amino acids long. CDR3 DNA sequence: TGTGCCAGCAGCCCCTGGAGTGCAGCTAACTATGGCTACACCTTC. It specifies CASSPWSAANYGYTF.

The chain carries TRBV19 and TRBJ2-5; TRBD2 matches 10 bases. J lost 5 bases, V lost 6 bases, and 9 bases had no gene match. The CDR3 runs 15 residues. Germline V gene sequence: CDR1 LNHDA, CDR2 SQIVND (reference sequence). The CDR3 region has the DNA TGTGCCAGTAGGGCCCAGCGGGGGGGCCTGGAGACCCAGTACTTC. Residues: CASRAQRGGLETQYF.

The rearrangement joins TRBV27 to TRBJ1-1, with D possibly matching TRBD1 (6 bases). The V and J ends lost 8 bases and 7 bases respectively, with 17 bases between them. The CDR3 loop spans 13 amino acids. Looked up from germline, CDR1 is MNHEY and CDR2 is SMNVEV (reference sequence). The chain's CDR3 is CASGPGHGLEAFF. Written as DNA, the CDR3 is TGTGCCAGCGGCCCGGGACACGGTCTTGAAGCTTTCTTT.

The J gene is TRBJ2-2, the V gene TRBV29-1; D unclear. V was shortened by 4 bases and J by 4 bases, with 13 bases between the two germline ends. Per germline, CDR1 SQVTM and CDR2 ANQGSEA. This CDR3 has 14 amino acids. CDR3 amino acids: CSVASGLGTGELFF. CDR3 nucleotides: TGCAGCGTTGCGTCAGGCCTAGGCACCGGGGAGCTGTTTTTT.

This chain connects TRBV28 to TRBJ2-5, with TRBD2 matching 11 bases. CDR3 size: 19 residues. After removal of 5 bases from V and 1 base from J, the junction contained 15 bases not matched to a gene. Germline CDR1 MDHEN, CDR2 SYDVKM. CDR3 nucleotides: TGTGCCAGCAGTCCCAGGGGACTAGCGGACGCAGAAACCCAAGAGACCCAGTACTTC. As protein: CASSPRGLADAETQETQYF.